This T cell receptor (beta chain) was captured by sequencing in a study of blood T cell repertoires in COVID-19. The germline V gene has CDR1 MNHEY and CDR2 SVGAGI. The CDR3 totals 13 residues. Trimming left V 6 bases short and J 5 bases short, with 11 bases between. Data came from immunoSEQ multiplex PCR; TCRdb stores just in-frame clones and leaves some out. Counted here are about 120,000 clones, more than 75% occurring once; the ten biggest clones make up 7.9%. The TCR originated in a man between 65 and 80 years old with acute or convalescent COVID-19. The chain links TRBV6-5 to TRBJ1-5; D not resolved. Material for sequencing was peripheral blood. The CDR3: CASRRHWDQPQHF. The CDR3 nucleotides read TGTGCCAGCAGGAGGCATTGGGATCAGCCCCAGCATTTT.